Reported below is one TCR beta chain. No cognate antigen has been identified for it. Base quality data are lacking; no much larger clone is found one base away. The entry originates in a study of blood T cell repertoires in COVID-19 (dated by TCRdb to about 2020). Some background on the complete study: The collaborator samples originated in the United States, Italy and Spain and spanned the acute and convalescent phases of COVID-19. The material from the prospective study consisted of cDNA or gDNA derived from T cells, B-cell-depleted T cells, or PBMCs. Subjects who had been exposed to COVID-19, were actively infected with it, or had recovered from it provided the deeply sampled blood TCRbeta repertoires that made up the dataset. The repertoires were released in a freely available public database intended as a resource for research on the immune response to SARS-CoV-2. The samples were drawn from the first 160 participants of the ongoing ImmuneRACE study and from 1,254 subjects provided by 6 global collaborators. The sample metadata nearly always contained a de-identified subject ID, COVID-19 status, age in years and sex. Where available, HLA class I and class II types were taken from metadata supplied by the sample provider and were not determined by assay-based typing.

Another Seattle source contributed samples from volunteer blood donors who had recovered from COVID-19. Each collaborating institution followed its own protocols to collect whole blood in K2EDTA tubes. For TCRbeta analysis, collaborators shipped samples in one of three forms: frozen whole blood, isolated PBMCs, or DNA extracted from either of those sample types. TCRbeta CDR3 regions were amplified from genomic DNA by means of the immunoSEQ Assay, a bias-controlled multiplex PCR. In the authors' own workflow: The number of nucleated cells in each sample was estimated from the amplification of reference gene primers within the assay. To quantify the absolute abundance of each unique TCRbeta CDR3 rearrangement, sequence reads were collapsed and filtered. For each sample, productive Simpson clonality was calculated by taking the square root of Simpson's diversity index across productive rearrangements. TCRdb stores this immuneACCESS table with in-frame sequences only. Part of the clones is absent; in the studies checked, under half of the shortfall reflects unresolved V genes, and no reason is known for the rest. V and J calls and clone size are as listed in that table; D and trimming were resolved from the DNA. The sample table holds a few hundred thousand clones, of which about nine tenths were seen once. About 9.2% of the sample belongs to the ten largest clones.

Overall study results and their limits: The amount of clinical and demographic metadata varied by source and participant and was provided uncurated.

V is clipped by 1 base and J by 2 bases, and the sequence between their germline boundaries is 14 bases long. The CDR3 runs 16 amino acids, cysteine and phenylalanine included. Only CDR3 DNA remains: 48 bases, in frame from the first base. The TCR sequence derives from a man in his forties who had recovered from COVID-19. What was sequenced was peripheral blood. Rearrangement joined TRBV23-1 to TRBJ1-2; the D gene cannot be resolved reliably. TRBV23-1 carries the ORF label, with uncertain function. The nucleotide sequence reads TGCGCCAGCAGTCAATGGTCAAGCTGTGTAAACTATGGCTACACCTTC. This is translated as CASSQWSSCVNYGYTF.